Listed below are T cell receptor beta chains from one sample, sequenced in a study of blood T cell repertoires in COVID-19. Here immunoSEQ multiplex PCR was the method, and the copy in TCRdb shows in-frame clones only, minus some. The profile shows some 150,000 clones, approximately 80% of them singletons. Sequenced input: peripheral blood. These receptors all come from a woman between 70 and 85 years old with COVID-19, enrolled during active disease. CDR3s include the opening cysteine and the closing phenylalanine or tryptophan. Fields, in order: V gene, CDR3 protein.

V gene: TRBV7-2; CDR3 protein: CASSLPGGGVSGEQFF
V gene: TRBV27; CDR3 protein: CASRQQGPSYNEQFF
V gene: TRBV16; CDR3 protein: CASRNGRTGGLETQYF
V gene: TRBV7-2; CDR3 protein: CASSLRGQSGNTIYF
V gene: TRBV5-1; CDR3 protein: CASSLDGGSAFF
V gene: TRBV10-3; CDR3 protein: CAIRNFSYKNTEAFF
V gene: TRBV7-2; CDR3 protein: CASSHGGTEAFF
V gene: TRBV5-6; CDR3 protein: CASSGQNSNQPQHF
V gene: TRBV10-2; CDR3 protein: CASSEGGAYTEAFF
V gene: TRBV7-3; CDR3 protein: CASSTSGGNTGELFF
V gene: TRBV5-1; CDR3 protein: CASSLESASSTDTQYF
V gene: TRBV24-1; CDR3 protein: CATSVKTGRYNEQFF
V gene: TRBV7-9; CDR3 protein: CASSLRAGGDTGELFF
V gene: TRBV28; CDR3 protein: CAIQTGTVDGYTF
V gene: TRBV29-1; CDR3 protein: CSASGRASNYGYTF
V gene: TRBV14; CDR3 protein: CASSPRTGSTDTQYF
V gene: TRBV2; CDR3 protein: CASSIRTATEAFF
V gene: TRBV28; CDR3 protein: CASSFTGGEDGSQPQHF
V gene: TRBV3-1/TRBV3-2; CDR3 protein: CASSQDKGVNSPLHF
V gene: TRBV28; CDR3 protein: CASSGGPSGNTIYF
V gene: TRBV19; CDR3 protein: CASSEQGDGDTQYF
V gene: TRBV9; CDR3 protein: CASSVEYQGRSGYTF
V gene: TRBV3-1/TRBV3-2; CDR3 protein: CASSQSGRGYTGELFF
V gene: TRBV30; CDR3 protein: CAWSLRDRGGTEAFF
V gene: TRBV27; CDR3 protein: CAIGTISYNEQFF
V gene: TRBV11-2; CDR3 protein: CASSVGTGDSSGANVLTF
V gene: TRBV6-5; CDR3 protein: CASTLGADYGYTF
V gene: TRBV27; CDR3 protein: CASSLFGGTGEQYF
V gene: TRBV6-5; CDR3 protein: CASSGSNYGYTF
V gene: TRBV3-1/TRBV3-2; CDR3 protein: CASSLRQGAGKAFF
V gene: TRBV3-1/TRBV3-2; CDR3 protein: CASSQGLGRNTDTQYF
V gene: TRBV27; CDR3 protein: CASSLTNQPQHF
V gene: TRBV11-1; CDR3 protein: CASLRTSGRNTGELFF
V gene: TRBV10-3; CDR3 protein: CASGDYTDTQYF
V gene: TRBV30; CDR3 protein: CACTTAGNTDTQYF
V gene: TRBV19; CDR3 protein: CATNKNTEAFF
V gene: TRBV4-1; CDR3 protein: CASSQSPGQLNQPQHF
V gene: TRBV5-1; CDR3 protein: CASSFGQAAEQYF
V gene: TRBV5-1; CDR3 protein: CASSLVAGLQNTEAFF
V gene: TRBV7-9; CDR3 protein: CASSHPKTSLRTGELFF
V gene: TRBV4-2; CDR3 protein: CASSQDMVAGTSYEQYF
V gene: TRBV11-2; CDR3 protein: CASSRYTSGRFNEQFF
V gene: TRBV27; CDR3 protein: CASSPPPASGPSRVNTGELFF
V gene: TRBV28; CDR3 protein: CASSLQQGMGGYTF